This T cell receptor (beta chain) is drawn from a study of blood T cell repertoires in COVID-19. Overall study context: Some COVID-19 samples were acute and others convalescent; all came from the United States, Italy and Spain. The cDNA or gDNA used as material had been derived from T cells, B-cell-depleted T cells, or PBMCs.

Produced via immunoSEQ multiplex PCR; TCRdb's table is partial and in-frame only. Among 150,000 to 200,000 clones listed, around four fifths were seen once. Enrollees, roughly 18 to 90 years old, lived in approximately 25 US areas. CDR3 size: 14 residues. The V and J ends lost 2 bases and 4 bases, in that order; junction bases with no gene match: 2. The germline CDR1 and CDR2 sequences are LNHDA and SQIVND (reference sequence). The receptor's source is a woman aged 45-60 years who had recovered from COVID-19. The chain links TRBV19 to TRBJ1-3; TRBD1 aligns across 7 bases. Input material: PBMCs or T cells enriched from blood (not recorded which). CDR3 protein: CASSISQGGNTIYF. CDR3 DNA: TGTGCCAGTAGTATATCACAGGGGGGAAACACCATATATTTT.